Sequencing of this T cell receptor beta chain was carried out in a study of shared clonotypes between healthy human individuals. CDR1 is GTSNPN, CDR2 SVGIG, per germline (reference sequence). Trimming left V 4 bases short and J 10 bases short, with 11 bases between. The CDR3 runs to 12 residues. This clone occurred once. At deep level, the assay was performed. Repertoires were generated with immunoSEQ multiplex PCR, while TCRdb's copy carries only in-frame clones and drops some. The top ten clones hold approximately 0.13% of a sample with roughly 2 million clones, approximately 96% of them seen once. This clonotype was obtained from a man between 18 and 29 years old in good health. The sample was naive CD4+ T cells sorted from blood. This sample's subset: CD45RA+ positively selected. The chain is built from TRBV30 and TRBJ1-6; D remains unclear. In DNA, the CDR3 is TGTGCCTGGAATGGACTTAGCTCACCCCTCCACTTT. This codes for CAWNGLSSPLHF.